These 26 T cell receptor beta chains were sequenced from one sample in a study of molecular identifiers for immune sequencing clone quantification (dated by TCRdb to between 2017 and 2018). Library generation was performed with PCR. Sequencing was carried out with an Illumina HiSeq 4000. Starting from the raw public reads, TCRdb applied fastp trimming at Q25, assembled clones with MiXCR and retained in-frame beta chains. Under each unique CDR3 protein, matching rows form one entry showing the most common genes and DNA. The sample table holds 400,000 to 600,000 distinct CDR3 sequences, of which 20% to 25% were seen once. Jointly, the top ten make up roughly 0.81% of the sample. Sequences were obtained from naive CD8+ T cells from blood, with Jurkat cell RNA spiked in. Explained via the paper, the cell subset or site label denotes: FACS-sorted CD8+CD4-CCR7+CD45RA+ naive T cells. These receptors all stem from a human donor in good health. Some libraries in this study had Jurkat cell RNA spiked in.

This clonotype was found many times. The gene calls are TRBV5-1 and TRBJ1-1, with D unresolved. Germline V gene lookup returns CDR1 SGHRS and CDR2 YFSETQ. This CDR3 spans 13 amino acids. Trimming stripped 1 base from V and 4 bases from J, with 8 bases between. For the CDR3, the DNA is TGCGCCAGCAGCTTGTGGGTTACCACTGAAGCTTTCTTT. Its translation: CASSLWVTTEAFF.

On this clonotype: Given a much more abundant clone one base away, this may be a read error. The chain recombines TRBV24-1 with TRBJ2-3; unclear D gene. Germline-derived CDR1 and CDR2 are KGHDR and SFDVKD. The CDR3 is made up of 13 amino acids. The CDR3 DNA sequence: TGTGCCACCAGTGAAGCGATCACAGATGCGCAGTATTTT. Translated, it gives CATSEAITDAQYF.

This clonotype has at least ten counts. J is TRBJ2-7 and V is TRBV5-6; TRBD1 might be the D (6 bases). Trimming pared 0 bases from V and 2 bases from J, leaving 9 bases between. CDR1 is SGHDT, CDR2 YYEEEE, per germline. The CDR3 totals 14 residues. The CDR3 sequence is CASSLEDSPYEQYF. The DNA for the CDR3 is TGTGCCAGCAGCTTGGAGGACAGCCCCTACGAGCAGTACTTC.

On this clonotype: This could be a read error, since a much larger clone is one nucleotide away. The V gene is TRBV7-9, the J gene TRBJ1-4; a weak D match, TRBD1 (5 bases). Germline assignment: CDR1 SEHNR and CDR2 FQNEAQ (reference sequence). The CDR3 length is 11 residues. CDR3 region: CASQENEELFF. CDR3 DNA: TGTGCCTCACAGGAGAATGAAGAACTGTTTTTT.

This chain uses TRBV12-3 or TRBV12-4 with TRBJ1-5; D unresolved. The germline V and J ends were trimmed by 3 bases and 5 bases, with 11 bases remaining between them. The CDR3 spans 14 residues. DNA of the CDR3: TGTGCCAGCAGTTTTGGGGTCTTCGATCAGCCCCAGCATTTT. It specifies CASSFGVFDQPQHF.

A few counts support this clonotype. V is TRBV7-9 and J is TRBJ2-5; the match to TRBD1 covers 10 bases. J lost 2 bases, V lost 8 bases, and 23 bases had no gene match. This CDR3 region has 20 residues. Germline CDR1 is SEHNR and CDR2 is FQNEAQ (reference sequence). CDR3 protein: CASRGPRQGATTRPQETQYF. CDR3 coding DNA: TGTGCCAGCCGCGGACCCAGACAGGGGGCTACAACGAGACCTCAAGAGACCCAGTACTTC.

Details on this clonotype: The junction departs from germline at one end; a sequencing error may be responsible. The chain has TRBV15 and TRBJ2-1; D tentatively fits TRBD1 or TRBD2 (5 bases each). This CDR3 spans 19 amino acids. Germline CDR1 and CDR2: LNHNV and YYDKDF (reference sequence). CDR3 region: CATSRDGGWTIGTYNGQFF. The CDR3 coding sequence is TGTGCCACCAGCAGAGATGGGGGTTGGACAATAGGGACCTACAATGGGCAGTTCTTC.

The sample holds a few counts of this clonotype. This chain joins TRBV20-1 and TRBJ1-3, with 8 bases aligning to TRBD1. Germline V lookup: CDR1 DFQATT, CDR2 SNEGSKA (reference sequence). The CDR3 consists of 15 residues. J lost 4 bases, V lost 0 bases, and 5 bases had no gene match. CDR3 nucleotide sequence: TGCAGTGCTAGAGATTTTTCAGGGGGCGGAAACACCATATATTTT. It translates to CSARDFSGGGNTIYF.

This clonotype has more than one count but fewer than ten. The CDR3 region has the DNA TGCAGTGCTAGAGTCGCGAGCGGGGGAACAGATACGCAGTATTTT. It specifies CSARVASGGTDTQYF. The chain links TRBV20-1 to TRBJ2-3; 8 bases map to TRBD2. The CDR3 length is 15 residues. Trimming cost V 1 base and J 3 bases; bases outside gene matches: 6. In germline, CDR1 is DFQATT, CDR2 SNEGSKA (reference sequence).

Concerning this clonotype itself: A much larger clone differs by one base, so this may be a read error. The chain uses TRBV20-1 and TRBJ2-3; D uncertain. This CDR3 contains 15 residues. Germline V gene sequence: CDR1 DFQATT, CDR2 SNEGSKA (reference sequence). The CDR3 region has the DNA TGCAGTGCTAGAGAGGCGGCAAAGAGCATAGATACGCAGTATTTT. Its translation: CSAREAAKSIDTQYF.

This clonotype was detected a few times. The V and J genes are TRBV4-1 and TRBJ1-4, with D maybe TRBD1 (6 bases). Trimming pared 1 base from V and 6 bases from J, leaving 9 bases between. The V gene's germline CDR1 is MGHRA and CDR2 YSYEKL. The CDR3 sequence is 14 residues long. CDR3 in amino acids: CASSQGTVDEKLFF. CDR3 in DNA: TGCGCCAGCAGCCAAGGGACAGTGGATGAAAAACTGTTTTTT.

This clonotype was counted many times. The chain uses TRBV28 and TRBJ2-6, with D hard to call. CDR1 is MDHEN and CDR2 is SYDVKM in the germline V gene. Trimming cost V 3 bases and J 0 bases, with 6 bases left between them. There are 15 residues in the CDR3. The DNA of the CDR3 is TGTGCCAGCAGTTTGATTAACTCTGGGGCCAACGTCCTGACTTTC. Translating it yields CASSLINSGANVLTF.

This clonotype was seen a few times. The V and J genes are TRBV7-9 and TRBJ2-2; D gene unclear. Germline V gene sequence: CDR1 SEHNR, CDR2 FQNEAQ (reference sequence). The CDR3 extends over 15 amino acids. Trimming took 5 bases from V and 1 from J, leaving 11 bases between them. The CDR3 here is CASSKHTGNTGELFF. The CDR3, as DNA: TGTGCCAGCAGCAAACACACGGGGAACACCGGGGAGCTGTTTTTT.

This clonotype came up a few times. The chain has TRBV27 and TRBJ1-6, with D unclear. The germline CDR1 and CDR2 sequences are MNHEY and SMNVEV (reference sequence). This CDR3 comprises 13 residues. The V gene lost 5 bases and the J gene lost 5 bases, with 7 bases spanning the gap. This CDR3 is CASSRDDNSPLHF. The CDR3 nucleotides are TGTGCCAGCAGTCGCGATGATAATTCACCCCTCCACTTT.

This clonotype was seen ten or more times. The chain has TRBV4-1 and TRBJ2-7; a possible D gene is TRBD2 (5 bases). CDR3 length equals 14 residues. The V end lost 0 bases, the J end lost 9 bases, and 15 bases lay between the germline ends. Germline assignment: CDR1 MGHRA and CDR2 YSYEKL. The CDR3 region is CASSQDWSGFGQYF. The CDR3 DNA is TGCGCCAGCAGCCAAGATTGGTCGGGGTTTGGGCAGTACTTC.

In regard to this clonotype: This may arise from a read error, as a much more abundant clone is one base away. J is TRBJ2-3 and V is TRBV7-2; D not certain. CDR1 SGHTA and CDR2 FQGNSA come from the germline V gene. The V and J ends lost 8 bases and 2 bases respectively, with 11 bases between them. The CDR3 totals 13 residues. In DNA, the CDR3 is TGTGCCAGCGGCCCGACGTTCACAGATACGCAGTATTTT. It is translated as CASGPTFTDTQYF.

This chain connects TRBV4-1 to TRBJ2-2; D is unresolved. V lost 6 bases and J 5 bases, leaving 7 bases between the germline ends. Germline CDR1 reads MGHRA; CDR2 reads YSYEKL. The CDR3 spans 12 residues. CDR3 bases: TGCGCCAGCAGGATGCATACCGGGGAGCTGTTTTTT. It is translated as CASRMHTGELFF.

This clonotype has a count of ten or more. This chain connects TRBV4-3 to TRBJ1-5; D is ambiguous. Looked up from germline, CDR1 is LGHNA and CDR2 is YSLEER. This CDR3 has 13 residues. V gave up 3 bases and J gave up 4 bases, with 7 bases separating them. This CDR3 is CASSQSRNQPQHF. The CDR3, as DNA: TGCGCCAGCAGCCAGAGCAGAAATCAGCCCCAGCATTTT.

In nucleotides, the CDR3 is TGTGCCAGCAGGATGGATTATTCCGGGGAGCTGTTTTTT. Its protein product is CASRMDYSGELFF. The rearrangement joins TRBV2 to TRBJ2-2; no firm D call. Trimming cost V 6 bases and J 6 bases, with 11 bases left between them. The CDR3 runs 13 residues. Germline V lookup: CDR1 SNHLY, CDR2 FYNNEI.

This clonotype showed up many times. V gene TRBV5-8 combines with J gene TRBJ2-5; 10 bases agree with TRBD2. From germline, CDR1 is SGHTS and CDR2 YDEGEE. With V trimmed by 6 bases and J by 4 bases, 9 bases remained unmatched. The CDR3 consists of 15 residues. The CDR3 spells CASTKAGGAGETQYF. In nucleotides, the CDR3 is TGTGCCAGCACCAAAGCGGGAGGGGCCGGAGAGACCCAGTACTTC.

The chain carries TRBV2 and TRBJ1-1, with D uncertain. Germline CDR1 SNHLY, CDR2 FYNNEI. The V and J ends lost 7 bases and 0 bases respectively, with 18 bases between them. The CDR3 totals 16 residues. Written as DNA, the CDR3 is TGTGCCAGCACCATCTTTCCTGGAGGGATGAACACTGAAGCTTTCTTT. This translates into CASTIFPGGMNTEAFF.

In its sample, this clonotype was seen a few times. The CDR3 region is CASSKPRGGLPEHTDTQYF. CDR3 coding DNA: TGTGCCAGCAGCAAACCCCGGGGAGGCCTACCTGAACACACAGATACGCAGTATTTT. The chain is built from TRBV21-1 and TRBJ2-3; the table's D call, TRBD1, was not checked against the DNA. TRBV21-1 is a pseudogene segment. The CDR3 extends over 19 amino acids.

This chain links TRBV7-9 with TRBJ2-7; 13 nucleotides agree with TRBD2. The V gene end was trimmed by 5 bases and the J gene end by 6 bases; junction bases not matched to a gene: 4. Germline CDR1 and CDR2: SEHNR and FQNEAQ (reference sequence). The CDR3 is 14 amino acids. CDR3 sequence: CASSTGLAGVEQYF. DNA for the CDR3: TGTGCCAGCAGCACCGGACTAGCGGGAGTCGAGCAGTACTTC.

A few counts support this clonotype. For the CDR3, the DNA is TGTGCCAGCAGCTCGGTCGACAGGGCTGGCTACACCTTC. Translated: CASSSVDRAGYTF. The rearrangement joins TRBV11-2 to TRBJ1-2, with 7 bases aligning to TRBD1. J lost 7 bases, V lost 4 bases, and 6 bases had no gene match. Germline lookup yields CDR1 SGHAT and CDR2 FQNNGV. CDR3 size: 13 residues.

This clonotype was detected many times. The V and J genes are TRBV6-6 and TRBJ2-5; 7 bases line up with TRBD2. Per the germline V gene, CDR1 is MNHNY and CDR2 is SVGAGI (reference sequence). After removal of 2 bases from V and 4 bases from J, the junction contained 7 bases not matched to a gene. The length of the CDR3 is 15 residues. The CDR3 is CASSYEGLGRETQYF. The CDR3 coding sequence is TGTGCCAGCAGTTACGAAGGACTAGGGAGAGAGACCCAGTACTTC.

The gene calls are TRBV18 and TRBJ2-7; D call uncertain. CDR3 length: 16 amino acids. From germline, CDR1 is KGHSH and CDR2 LQKENI. Between the trimmed V and J ends, which lost 4 bases and 7 bases, there was a span of 23 bases. The DNA of the CDR3 is TGTGCCAGCTCACTCTCCAAGTGGCCCCCCCGTGAGGAGCAGTACTTC. It is translated as CASSLSKWPPREEQYF.